These 9 T cell receptor beta chains originate from one sample sequenced in a study of radiation and T cells in renal cell carcinoma. TCRdb's table, derived via immunoSEQ multiplex PCR, lists solely in-frame clones and lacks some. The table includes 110,000 to 150,000 clones, more than 70% detected once. The sample's time point: baseline pretreatment blood. Treatment indicated: 15 Gy SBRT to primary tumor, nephrectomy 4 weeks later. This sample comprised blood, obtained from a patient whose treatment included radiotherapy and nephrectomy. Receptors originate from a woman aged 45-60 years with renal cell carcinoma.

CDR3 protein: CASSSTGPAYEQYF. For the CDR3, the DNA is TGTGCCAGCAGCTCGACAGGTCCGGCCTACGAGCAGTACTTC. This rearrangement joins TRBV7-2 to TRBJ2-7; weak D call: TRBD1 (6 bases). Germline CDR1 SGHTA, CDR2 FQGNSA. This CDR3 is built from 14 residues. Deletions cut 4 bases from V and 2 bases from J, with 12 bases between.

CDR3 sequence reads: CSVELVESYTF. The CDR3 DNA follows: TGCAGCGTTGAACTTGTCGAGAGCTACACCTTC. This chain connects TRBV29-1 to TRBJ1-2; no definite D call. The germline gives CDR1 SQVTM, CDR2 ANQGSEA. CDR3 length: 11 residues. Trimming stripped 2 bases from V and 9 bases from J, with 10 bases between.

This chain uses TRBV5-4 with TRBJ1-1, with D possibly matching TRBD1 (5 bases). Trimming removed 2 bases at V and 5 bases at J, with 10 bases between. Germline V gives CDR1 SGHNT, CDR2 YYREEE (reference sequence). The CDR3 contains 13 residues. CDR3 in DNA: TGTGCCAGCAGCTTCACAGGTTTAACTGAAGCTTTCTTT. This gives the protein CASSFTGLTEAFF.

The V gene is TRBV19, the J gene TRBJ2-7; D may be TRBD1 (5 bases). V was trimmed by 5 bases and J by 2 bases, leaving 13 bases between them. There are 14 residues in the CDR3. In germline, CDR1 is LNHDA, CDR2 SQIVND (reference sequence). CDR3 sequence (DNA): TGTGCCAGTAGTCGGACGGACATAACCTACGAGCAGTACTTC. Translation: CASSRTDITYEQYF.

The chain is built from TRBV19 and TRBJ1-5; D perhaps matches TRBD1 (5 bases). The V end lost 5 bases, the J end lost 3 bases, and 14 bases lay between the germline ends. The CDR3 spans 15 residues. CDR1 is LNHDA, CDR2 SQIVND, per germline (reference sequence). The CDR3 protein is CASSRGVSNNQPQHF. The CDR3 DNA follows: TGTGCCAGTAGTCGGGGGGTAAGTAACAATCAGCCCCAGCATTTT.

The chain links TRBV4-2 to TRBJ1-1; 7 bases align to TRBD1. The V and J ends lost 1 base and 2 bases, in that order; junction bases with no gene match: 4. The germline CDR1 and CDR2 sequences are LGHNA and YNFKEQ. This CDR3 comprises 15 residues. CDR3 sequence (DNA): TGTGCCAGCAGCCAAGCCTGGGACAGTAACACTGAAGCTTTCTTT. Amino acid sequence: CASSQAWDSNTEAFF.

The chain carries TRBV19 and TRBJ2-1; D gene unclear. The CDR3 is 13 residues long. CDR1 is LNHDA, CDR2 SQIVND, per germline (reference sequence). V dropped 5 bases and J dropped 4 bases, with 9 bases sitting between them. CDR3 DNA: TGTGCCAGTAGTCCCCCGGTTTACAATGAGCAGTTCTTC. Amino acids: CASSPPVYNEQFF.

The chain recombines TRBV2 with TRBJ1-2; 7 nucleotides line up with TRBD1. Germline V gene sequence: CDR1 SNHLY, CDR2 FYNNEI. Trimming took 11 bases from V and 3 from J; bases not matched to a gene: 6. CDR3 length: 12 amino acids. Here the CDR3 DNA reads TGTGCCCAGGGGGAGGGAGACTATGGCTACACCTTC. Amino acids: CAQGEGDYGYTF.

As for this clone: Mismatch with germline at one junction end may stem from a read error. V usage is TRBV7-7 and J usage is TRBJ2-1; D is ambiguous. Germline V CDR1 and CDR2: SSHAT, FNYEAQ (reference sequence). The CDR3 contains 14 residues. The CDR3, as DNA: TGTGCTAGCAGCTCCCCCCGGTCCCACAATGAGCAGTTCTTC. Translation: CASSSPRSHNEQFF.